Below are 19 T cell receptor beta chains sequenced from a single sample in a study of blood T cell repertoires in COVID-19. Clones were sequenced by immunoSEQ multiplex PCR, and TCRdb holds only the in-frame ones, with some missing. The top ten clones hold approximately 6.2% of a sample with more than 60,000 clones, approximately 80% of them seen once. Specimen: peripheral blood. These receptors came from a man between 60 and 75 years old with active or convalescent COVID-19.

The V call is TRBV5-4, the J call TRBJ1-6; 9 positions agree with TRBD1. CDR1 and CDR2 from the germline V gene are SGHNT and YYREEE (reference sequence). The V and J ends lost 0 bases and 10 bases, in that order; junction bases with no gene match: 8. This CDR3 contains 16 residues. This CDR3 is CASSLELADRGSPLHF. DNA for the CDR3: TGTGCCAGCAGCTTGGAGTTGGCGGACAGGGGATCACCCCTCCACTTT.

This chain joins TRBV19 and TRBJ2-5; D possibly corresponds to TRBD2 (6 bases). CDR3 length: 16 amino acids. The V gene's germline CDR1 is LNHDA and CDR2 SQIVND (reference sequence). Trimming cost V 5 bases and J 2 bases, with 18 bases left between them. In DNA form, the CDR3 reads TGTGCCAGTAGTTCCAGCGGGCTTCGAGGGCAAGAGACCCAGTACTTC. This codes for CASSSSGLRGQETQYF.

J is TRBJ2-5 and V is TRBV7-3, with 7 bases aligning to TRBD2. CDR3 length: 14 residues. J lost 7 bases, V lost 5 bases, and 10 bases had no gene match. Germline V gene sequence: CDR1 SGHTA, CDR2 FQGTGA. The CDR3 DNA is TGTGCCAGCAGCGGGGCGGGGGTCGCCGGGACCCAGTACTTC. Residues: CASSGAGVAGTQYF.

The chain links TRBV19 to TRBJ2-5; the match to TRBD2 covers 11 bases. J gave up 3 bases and V 1 base, and 1 base lay outside the gene matches. The CDR3 has 15 amino acids. Germline V gene data show CDR1 as LNHDA and CDR2 as SQIVND (reference sequence). The CDR3 reads CASSIVGLAEETQYF. Written as DNA, the CDR3 is TGTGCCAGTAGTATAGTGGGACTAGCGGAAGAGACCCAGTACTTC.

This chain links TRBV7-2 with TRBJ2-3; tentative D call: TRBD2 (6 bases). V was trimmed by 5 bases and J by 4 bases, leaving 13 bases between them. Germline values: CDR1 SGHTA, CDR2 FQGNSA. CDR3 length equals 14 residues. The CDR3, as DNA: TGTGCCAGCAGCCCGACTAGGTTTTCAGATACGCAGTATTTT. Amino acids: CASSPTRFSDTQYF.

This sequence joins TRBV10-3 and TRBJ2-3, with 7 bases matching TRBD2. The CDR3 is 17 residues long. The germline gives CDR1 ENHRY, CDR2 SYGVKD. J gave up 2 bases and V 4 bases, and 12 bases lay outside the gene matches. CDR3 bases: TGTGCCATCAGTGGGCGAAAAGCGGGGCCTAACACAGATACGCAGTATTTT. Translated: CAISGRKAGPNTDTQYF.

This sequence joins TRBV5-8 and TRBJ1-2, with 9 bases lining up with TRBD1. The CDR3 contains 14 residues. CDR1 is SGHTS and CDR2 is YDEGEE in the germline V gene. V lost 4 bases to trimming and J lost 2 bases; unmatched junction nucleotides: 3. The CDR3, as DNA: TGTGCCAGCAGCGGGACAGGGATCAACTATGGCTACACCTTC. It encodes CASSGTGINYGYTF.

The V and J genes are TRBV19 and TRBJ2-5; TRBD2 matches 16 bases. Losses at the gene ends were 5 bases for V and 1 base for J; bases not matched to a gene: 7. The CDR3 consists of 18 residues. The V gene's germline CDR1 is LNHDA and CDR2 SQIVND (reference sequence). In nucleotides, the CDR3 is TGTGCCAGTAGTCCCACGGGACTAGCGGGGGGGTCCCAAGAGACCCAGTACTTC. It specifies CASSPTGLAGGSQETQYF.

This chain links TRBV6-6 with TRBJ2-1; 8 bases align to TRBD2. CDR1 is MNHNY and CDR2 is SVGAGI in the germline V gene (reference sequence). CDR3 size: 15 residues. The V segment lost 2 bases and the J segment 2 bases; nucleotides outside the gene matches: 2. The DNA of the CDR3 is TGTGCCAGCAGTTACATGCGGGGGGCCTACAATGAGCAGTTCTTC. It codes for CASSYMRGAYNEQFF.

The chain uses TRBV6-1 and TRBJ2-5; TRBD1 matches 9 bases. The V gene end was trimmed by 2 bases and the J gene end by 7 bases; junction bases not matched to a gene: 5. Germline-derived CDR1 and CDR2 are MNHNS and SASEGT. This CDR3 has 14 amino acids. The CDR3 loop reads CASSERTGVGTQYF. The CDR3 DNA follows: TGTGCCAGCAGTGAACGGACAGGGGTGGGGACCCAGTACTTC.

V usage is TRBV9 and J usage is TRBJ1-5; D is undetermined. Germline CDR1 is SGDLS and CDR2 is YYNGEE. CDR3 size: 13 residues. The V gene lost 3 bases and the J gene lost 4 bases, with 8 bases spanning the gap. The CDR3 is CASSEGENQPQHF. CDR3 coding DNA: TGTGCCAGCAGCGAGGGAGAGAATCAGCCCCAGCATTTT. The full variable domain, its missing parts supplied by reference TRBV9 and TRBJ1-5, is DSGVTQTPKHLITATGQRVTLRCSPRSGDLSVYWYQQSLDQGLQFLIQYYNGEERAKGNILERFSAQQFPDLHSELNLSSLELGDSALYFCASSEGENQPQHFGDGTRLSIL.

This clone was observed a handful of times. V is TRBV7-9 and J is TRBJ2-3; 9 nucleotides line up with TRBD2. The junction had 5 bases not matched to a gene; V was cut back by 1 base and J by 3 bases. Germline V gene data show CDR1 as SEHNR and CDR2 as FQNEAQ (reference sequence). CDR3 length equals 16 residues. The CDR3 spells CASSLVSSGGTDTQYF. The CDR3 DNA sequence: TGTGCCAGCAGCTTAGTGAGTAGCGGGGGAACAGATACGCAGTATTTT.

The rearrangement joins TRBV2 to TRBJ2-5; 9 bases map to TRBD2. Trimming took 5 bases from V and 5 from J; bases not matched to a gene: 9. Germline V gene sequence: CDR1 SNHLY, CDR2 FYNNEI. CDR3 size: 15 residues. CDR3 loop: CASSPRLAAGETQYF. CDR3 DNA sequence: TGTGCCAGCAGTCCAAGACTAGCGGCCGGGGAGACCCAGTACTTC.

V usage is TRBV9 and J usage is TRBJ2-3, with 7 bases aligning to TRBD2. V trimming: 3 bases; J trimming: 0 bases; junction bases outside the gene matches: 1. Germline lookup yields CDR1 SGDLS and CDR2 YYNGEE. This CDR3 has 14 amino acids. CDR3 residues: CASSELASTDTQYF. The CDR3 bases are TGTGCCAGCAGCGAACTAGCGAGCACAGATACGCAGTATTTT.

This chain links TRBV2 with TRBJ2-2; a possible D gene is TRBD2 (5 bases). The CDR3 consists of 14 residues. Per germline, CDR1 SNHLY and CDR2 FYNNEI. V lost 8 bases and J 5 bases, leaving 15 bases between the germline ends. The CDR3 DNA reads as TGTGCCAGCGCGCCCTTACAGCGGACCGGGGAGCTGTTTTTT. It encodes CASAPLQRTGELFF.

The chain employs TRBV7-3 and TRBJ1-1, with 7 bases fitting TRBD1. The CDR3 sequence is 14 residues long. V was pared by 1 base and J by 3 bases, with 2 bases of the junction left unmatched. Looked up from germline, CDR1 is SGHTA and CDR2 is FQGTGA. The CDR3: CASSLRQGDTEAFF. Here the CDR3 DNA reads TGTGCCAGCAGCTTAAGACAGGGAGACACTGAAGCTTTCTTT.

The sample holds a few counts of this clone. The gene calls are TRBV7-2 and TRBJ1-2; 8 bases match TRBD1. The CDR3 consists of 16 residues. The V gene's germline CDR1 is SGHTA and CDR2 FQGNSA. The trim removed 1 base at V and 2 bases at J, leaving 6 bases unmatched. The CDR3 loop is CASSLEGRDRNYGYTF. The CDR3 DNA is TGTGCCAGCAGCTTAGAGGGCCGGGACAGGAACTATGGCTACACCTTC.

The V gene is TRBV3-1 (or the pseudogene TRBV3-2), the J gene TRBJ2-5; a possible D gene is TRBD1 (5 bases). Germline CDR1 LGHDT, CDR2 YNNKEL (reference sequence). Trimming pared 6 bases from V and 1 base from J, leaving 18 bases between. The CDR3 length is 16 residues. CDR3 in amino acids: CASSLGTGEAQETQYF. For the CDR3, the DNA is TGTGCCAGCAGTCTAGGTACAGGTGAAGCCCAAGAGACCCAGTACTTC.

This clone was detected only once. This chain joins TRBV6-5 and TRBJ2-7; D not resolved. Trimming left V 2 bases short and J 2 bases short, with 13 bases between. Looked up from germline, CDR1 is MNHEY and CDR2 is SVGAGI. CDR3 length equals 15 residues. The CDR3 DNA reads as TGTGCCAGCAGTTACGGTTCAGTTGTTCCCTACGAGCAGTACTTC. Residues: CASSYGSVVPYEQYF.